This is a list of T cell receptor beta chains from one sample in a study of T cells in narcolepsy. Clones were read by immunoSEQ multiplex PCR, and TCRdb kept only the in-frame ones, dropping some. This sample yields fewer than 40,000 clones, of which approximately 77% are seen a single time; over 2% belongs to the top ten. The sample taken for sequencing was memory (CD45RA-) CD4+ T cells from blood. Receptors originate from a human donor in good health. CDR3s include the opening cysteine and the closing phenylalanine or tryptophan. Each record gives: clone size, D gene, J gene, V gene, CDR3 protein, CDR3 DNA. A D gene is named only where the DNA matches it firmly. Clone size is given for some rows only: seen once, a few or many times, or a class if the clone is expanded.

>once|NA|TRBJ2-5|TRBV7-2
CASSFVPWGETQYF
TGTGCCAGCAGCTTTGTGCCTTGGGGGGAGACCCAGTACTTC
>NA|NA|TRBJ1-1|TRBV27
CASSWRGGRMNTEAFF
TGTGCCAGCAGTTGGCGTGGAGGACGCATGAACACTGAAGCTTTCTTT
>NA|TRBD1|TRBJ2-2|TRBV6-4
CASRGQGATGELFF
TGTGCCAGCAGGGGACAGGGGGCCACCGGGGAGCTGTTTTTT
>NA|TRBD1|TRBJ1-1|TRBV5-4
CASSPGQGGNTEAFF
TGTGCCAGCAGCCCAGGACAGGGGGGGAACACTGAAGCTTTCTTT
>NA|TRBD2|TRBJ2-5|TRBV5-1
CASSFTSGGLGETQYF
TGCGCCAGCAGCTTTACTAGCGGGGGACTTGGGGAGACCCAGTACTTC
>few|NA|TRBJ1-3|TRBV4-1
CASSRAGIVFSGNTIYF
TGCGCCAGCAGCCGCGCCGGGATTGTCTTCTCTGGAAACACCATATATTTT
>NA|NA|TRBJ1-1|TRBV6-5
CASRRTAGNTEAFF
TGTGCCAGCAGGCGTACAGCTGGGAACACTGAAGCTTTCTTT
>NA|TRBD2|TRBJ2-5|TRBV14
CASSPDAGGLAATQYF
TGTGCCAGCAGCCCAGACGCAGGAGGACTAGCGGCGACCCAGTACTTC
>NA|TRBD1|TRBJ2-2|TRBV18
CASSPGTGDTGELFF
TGTGCCAGCTCACCAGGGACAGGGGACACCGGGGAGCTGTTTTTT
>NA|NA|TRBJ2-5|TRBV5-4
CASSLGLAQETQYF
TGTGCCAGCAGCTTGGGGCTAGCGCAAGAGACCCAGTACTTC
>NA|NA|TRBJ1-2|TRBV14
CASSQNYGYTF
TGTGCCAGCAGCCAAAATTATGGCTACACCTTC